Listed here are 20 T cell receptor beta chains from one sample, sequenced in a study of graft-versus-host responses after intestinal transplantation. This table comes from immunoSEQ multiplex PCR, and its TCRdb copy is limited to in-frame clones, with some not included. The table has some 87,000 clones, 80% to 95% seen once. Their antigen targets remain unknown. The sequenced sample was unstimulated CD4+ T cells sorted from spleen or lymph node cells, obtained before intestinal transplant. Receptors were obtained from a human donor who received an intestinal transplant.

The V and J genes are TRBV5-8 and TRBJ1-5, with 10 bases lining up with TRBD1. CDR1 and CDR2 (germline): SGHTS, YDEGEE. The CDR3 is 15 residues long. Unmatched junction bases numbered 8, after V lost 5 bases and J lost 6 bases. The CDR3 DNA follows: TGTGCCAGCAGTTTGACAGGGGGCGCGGGTCAGCCCCAGCATTTT. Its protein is CASSLTGGAGQPQHF.

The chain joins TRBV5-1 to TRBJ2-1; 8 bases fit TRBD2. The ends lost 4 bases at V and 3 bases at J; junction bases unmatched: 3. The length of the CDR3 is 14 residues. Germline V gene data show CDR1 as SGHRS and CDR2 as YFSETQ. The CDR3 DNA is TGCGCCAGCAGCACGGGACTAGTCTACAATGAGCAGTTCTTC. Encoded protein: CASSTGLVYNEQFF.

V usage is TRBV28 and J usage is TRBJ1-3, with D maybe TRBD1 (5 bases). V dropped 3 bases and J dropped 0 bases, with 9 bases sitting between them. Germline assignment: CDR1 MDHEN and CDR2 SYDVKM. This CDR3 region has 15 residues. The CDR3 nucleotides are TGTGCCAGCAGTTTCGCGGGGGGCTCTGGAAACACCATATATTTT. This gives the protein CASSFAGGSGNTIYF.

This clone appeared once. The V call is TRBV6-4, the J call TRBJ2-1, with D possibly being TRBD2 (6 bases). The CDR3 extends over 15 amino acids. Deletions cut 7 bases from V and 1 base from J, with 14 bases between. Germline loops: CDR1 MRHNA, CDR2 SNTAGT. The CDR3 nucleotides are TGTGCCAGCAAATCCGACGGGAGTTCCTACAATGAGCAGTTCTTC. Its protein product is CASKSDGSSYNEQFF.

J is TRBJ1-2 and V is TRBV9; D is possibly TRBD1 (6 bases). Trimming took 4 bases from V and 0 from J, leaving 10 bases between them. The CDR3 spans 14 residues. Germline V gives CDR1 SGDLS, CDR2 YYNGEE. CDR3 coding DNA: TGTGCCAGCAGCCAGGGGACCCCTAACTATGGCTACACCTTC. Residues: CASSQGTPNYGYTF. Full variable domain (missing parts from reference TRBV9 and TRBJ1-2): DSGVTQTPKHLITATGQRVTLRCSPRSGDLSVYWYQQSLDQGLQFLIQYYNGEERAKGNILERFSAQQFPDLHSELNLSSLELGDSALYFCASSQGTPNYGYTFGSGTRLTVV.

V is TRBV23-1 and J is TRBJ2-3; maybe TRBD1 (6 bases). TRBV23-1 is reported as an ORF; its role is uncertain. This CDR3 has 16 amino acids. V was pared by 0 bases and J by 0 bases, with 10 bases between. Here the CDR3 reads CASSQSPGESTDTQYF. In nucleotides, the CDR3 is TGCGCCAGCAGTCAATCCCCAGGGGAGAGCACAGATACGCAGTATTTT.

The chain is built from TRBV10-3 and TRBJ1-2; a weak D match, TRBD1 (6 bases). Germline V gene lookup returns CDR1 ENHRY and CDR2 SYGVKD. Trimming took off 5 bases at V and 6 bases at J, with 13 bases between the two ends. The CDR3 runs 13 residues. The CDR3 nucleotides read TGTGCCATCAGTAACAGGGAAACAGATGGCTACACCTTC. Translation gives CAISNRETDGYTF.

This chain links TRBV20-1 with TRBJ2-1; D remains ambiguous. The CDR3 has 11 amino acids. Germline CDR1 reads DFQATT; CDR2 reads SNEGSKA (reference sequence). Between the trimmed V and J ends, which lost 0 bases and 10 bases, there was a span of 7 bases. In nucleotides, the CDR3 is TGCAGTGCTAGAGATCGATTAGAGCAGTTCTTC. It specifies CSARDRLEQFF.

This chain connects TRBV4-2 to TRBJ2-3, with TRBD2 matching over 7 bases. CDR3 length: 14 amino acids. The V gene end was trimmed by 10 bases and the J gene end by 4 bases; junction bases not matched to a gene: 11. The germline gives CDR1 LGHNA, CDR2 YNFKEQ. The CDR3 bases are TGTGCCACAGCCCGCGGGAGAGGGGCAGATACGCAGTATTTT. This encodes CATARGRGADTQYF.

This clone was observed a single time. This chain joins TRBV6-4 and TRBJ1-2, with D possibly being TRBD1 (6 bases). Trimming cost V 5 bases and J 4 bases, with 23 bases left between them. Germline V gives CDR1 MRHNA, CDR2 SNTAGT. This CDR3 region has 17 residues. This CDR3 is CASSSPRQVVFLYGYTF. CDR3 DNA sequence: TGTGCCAGCAGTTCCCCCCGACAGGTCGTCTTTCTCTATGGCTACACCTTC.

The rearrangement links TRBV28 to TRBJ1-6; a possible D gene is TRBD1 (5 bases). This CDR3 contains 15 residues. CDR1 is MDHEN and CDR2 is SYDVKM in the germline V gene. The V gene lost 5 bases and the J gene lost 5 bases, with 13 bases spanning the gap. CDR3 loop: CASSPPGPDNSPLHF. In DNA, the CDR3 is TGTGCCAGCAGTCCTCCAGGGCCCGATAATTCACCCCTCCACTTT.

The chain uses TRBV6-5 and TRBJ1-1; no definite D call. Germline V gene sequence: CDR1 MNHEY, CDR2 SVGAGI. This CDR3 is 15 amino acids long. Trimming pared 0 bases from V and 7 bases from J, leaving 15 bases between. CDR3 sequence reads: CASSYSNPTASEAFF. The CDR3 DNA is TGTGCCAGCAGTTACTCGAACCCCACAGCAAGTGAAGCTTTCTTT.

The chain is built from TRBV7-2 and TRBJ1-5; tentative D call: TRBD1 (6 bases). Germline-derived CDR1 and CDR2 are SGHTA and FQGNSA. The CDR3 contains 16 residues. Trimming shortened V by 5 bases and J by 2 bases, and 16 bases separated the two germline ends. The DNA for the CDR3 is TGTGCCAGCAGCACCACCAGGGGAGGAGGCAATCAGCCCCAGCATTTT. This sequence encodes CASSTTRGGGNQPQHF.

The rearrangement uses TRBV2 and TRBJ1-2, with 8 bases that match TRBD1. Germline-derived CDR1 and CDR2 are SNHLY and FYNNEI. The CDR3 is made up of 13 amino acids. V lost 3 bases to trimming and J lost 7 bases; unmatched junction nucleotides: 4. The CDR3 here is CASSEDRVGGYTF. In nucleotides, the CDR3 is TGTGCCAGCAGTGAGGACAGGGTCGGTGGCTACACCTTC.

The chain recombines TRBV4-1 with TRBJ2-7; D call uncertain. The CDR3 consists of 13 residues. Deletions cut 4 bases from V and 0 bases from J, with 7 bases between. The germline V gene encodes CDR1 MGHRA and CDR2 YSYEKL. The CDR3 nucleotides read TGCGCCAGCAGCCTTGGTCACTCCTACGAGCAGTACTTC. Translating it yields CASSLGHSYEQYF.

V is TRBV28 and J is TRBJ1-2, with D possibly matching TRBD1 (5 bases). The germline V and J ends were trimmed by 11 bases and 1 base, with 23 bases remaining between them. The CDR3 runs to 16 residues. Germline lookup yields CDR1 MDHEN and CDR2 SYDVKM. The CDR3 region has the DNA TGTGCCTGTAGGGGTGTGGGGAGGGATCTTAACTATGGCTACACCTTC. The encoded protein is CACRGVGRDLNYGYTF.

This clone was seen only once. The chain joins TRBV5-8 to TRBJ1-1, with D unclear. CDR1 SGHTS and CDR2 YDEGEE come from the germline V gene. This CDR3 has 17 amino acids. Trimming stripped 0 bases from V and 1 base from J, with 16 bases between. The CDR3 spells CASSLAPSDWANTEAFF. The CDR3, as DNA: TGTGCCAGCAGCTTGGCCCCCTCCGACTGGGCGAACACTGAAGCTTTCTTT.

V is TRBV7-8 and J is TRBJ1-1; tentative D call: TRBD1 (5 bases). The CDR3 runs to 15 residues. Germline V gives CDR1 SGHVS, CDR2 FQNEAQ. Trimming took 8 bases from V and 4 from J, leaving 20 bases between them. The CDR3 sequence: CASVPPGTLGTEAFF. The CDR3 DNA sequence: TGTGCCAGCGTCCCCCCCGGGACCCTGGGCACTGAAGCTTTCTTT.

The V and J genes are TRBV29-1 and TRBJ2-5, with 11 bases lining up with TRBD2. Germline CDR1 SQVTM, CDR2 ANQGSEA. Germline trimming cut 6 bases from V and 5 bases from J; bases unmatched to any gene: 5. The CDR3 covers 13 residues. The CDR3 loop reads CSVHGTSGETQYF. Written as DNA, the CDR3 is TGCAGCGTCCACGGGACTAGCGGCGAGACCCAGTACTTC.

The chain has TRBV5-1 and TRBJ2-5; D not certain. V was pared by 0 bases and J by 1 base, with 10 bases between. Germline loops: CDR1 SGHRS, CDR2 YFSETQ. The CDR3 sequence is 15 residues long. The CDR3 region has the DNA TGCGCCAGCAGCTTGGGTGACCTTCTCCAAGAGACCCAGTACTTC. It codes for CASSLGDLLQETQYF.